Below are 26 T cell receptor beta chains sequenced from a single sample in a study of T cells in Graves' hyperthyroidism and ophthalmopathy. The source material, RNA transcripts, was used to amplify TCR beta CDR3 regions. During a first-round RT-PCR of the TCR CDR3, the HTBI primer set was used. TCRdb used MiXCR to reprocess the multiplex PCR reads, holding one entry per CDR3 protein. The sample includes roughly 600,000 distinct CDR3 sequences, roughly 15% of them seen just once. The material sequenced was blood. These receptors all stem from a woman aged 50 to 65 with Graves' ophthalmopathy.

The J gene is TRBJ1-1, the V gene TRBV6-6; D is unclear. This CDR3 spans 14 amino acids. The germline CDR1 and CDR2 sequences are MNHNY and SVGAGI (reference sequence). The ends were cut back, 2 bases at V and 1 base at J, with 8 bases in the middle. Here the CDR3 reads CASSYQTANTEAFF. The CDR3 region has the DNA TGTGCCAGCAGTTACCAGACGGCGAACACTGAAGCTTTCTTT.

Ten or more counts support this clonotype. The gene calls are TRBV6-2 or TRBV6-3 and TRBJ2-2; D remains unclear. Trimming took 8 bases from V and 1 from J, leaving 2 bases between them. The V gene's germline CDR1 is MNHEY and CDR2 SVGEGT. The CDR3 loop spans 11 amino acids. The CDR3 loop is CASGNTGELFF. The DNA for the CDR3 is TGTGCCAGCGGGAACACCGGGGAGCTGTTTTTT.

The chain recombines TRBV25-1 with TRBJ1-4, with a possible D match to TRBD1 (6 bases). This CDR3 comprises 15 residues. V was pared by 3 bases and J by 8 bases, with 16 bases between. Germline V CDR1 and CDR2: MGHDK, SYGVNS. CDR3 in DNA: TGTGCCAGCAGTGACCCGGGGGGCGCAAAGGAAAAACTGTTTTTT. Translated, it gives CASSDPGGAKEKLFF.

The V and J genes are TRBV20-1 and TRBJ2-2; 11 bases map to TRBD1. This CDR3 spans 15 amino acids. CDR1 and CDR2 (germline): DFQATT, SNEGSKA (reference sequence). V lost 3 bases and J lost 1; bases outside the gene matches: 1. The CDR3 loop is CSARDRGLNTGELFF. The CDR3 DNA sequence: TGCAGTGCTAGGGACAGGGGGCTGAACACCGGGGAGCTGTTTTTT.

This clonotype has only a few counts. The chain combines TRBV3-1 with TRBJ1-3; the match to TRBD1 covers 9 bases. J lost 0 bases, V lost 3 bases, and 6 bases had no gene match. Per the germline V gene, CDR1 is LGHDT and CDR2 is YNNKEL (reference sequence). CDR3 length: 17 residues. The CDR3 region is CASSHTSTGGSGNTIYF. The CDR3 nucleotides read TGTGCCAGCAGCCATACCTCGACAGGGGGCTCTGGAAACACCATATATTTT.

This sequence joins TRBV7-2 and TRBJ2-4; D might be TRBD1 or TRBD2, each matching 6 bases. The CDR3 length is 15 residues. V was clipped by 6 bases and J by 3 bases, with 15 bases between them. The germline CDR1 and CDR2 sequences are SGHTA and FQGNSA. The CDR3 DNA reads as TGTGCCAGCAGGCCAAGAGGGGGGCGCAAAAACATTCAGTACTTC. Its protein is CASRPRGGRKNIQYF.

This clonotype showed up just a few times. The chain joins TRBV6-6 to TRBJ1-5, with D uncertain. CDR3 length: 14 amino acids. From germline, CDR1 is MNHNY and CDR2 SVGAGI (reference sequence). Trimming stripped 2 bases from V and 5 bases from J, with 10 bases between. CDR3 in DNA: TGTGCCAGCAGTTACGTAGAGGAATATCAGCCCCAGCATTTT. Translating gives CASSYVEEYQPQHF.

Only a few counts were recorded for this clonotype. This chain connects TRBV20-1 to TRBJ2-1, with 9 bases that match TRBD2. V lost 1 base to trimming and J lost 7 bases; unmatched junction nucleotides: 5. Germline V gives CDR1 DFQATT, CDR2 SNEGSKA (reference sequence). The CDR3 contains 14 residues. CDR3 coding DNA: TGCAGTGCTAGAGTTAGCGGGAGAGGGAATGAGCAGTTCTTC. It encodes CSARVSGRGNEQFF.

This clonotype was observed at least ten times. The chain employs TRBV30 and TRBJ1-2; 7 bases fit TRBD1. This CDR3 has 15 residues. Germline assignment: CDR1 GTSNPN and CDR2 SVGIG (reference sequence). V was pared by 5 bases and J by 6 bases, with 15 bases of the junction left unmatched. CDR3 sequence reads: CAWYRGGSYADGYTF. Here the CDR3 DNA reads TGTGCCTGGTACAGGGGAGGGAGCTACGCTGATGGCTACACCTTC.

This clonotype was seen a few times. CDR3 in amino acids: CASAGPYNEQFF. CDR3 DNA sequence: TGTGCCAGCGCCGGTCCCTACAATGAGCAGTTCTTC. The chain is built from TRBV5-5 and TRBJ2-1; D is ambiguous. CDR1 SGHKS and CDR2 YYEKEE come from the germline V gene (reference sequence). V lost 7 bases and J 2 bases, leaving 7 bases between the germline ends. The CDR3 is made up of 12 amino acids.

CDR3: CASSYLGVENTEAFF. CDR3 DNA sequence: TGTGCCAGCAGTTACTTGGGTGTTGAGAACACTGAAGCTTTCTTT. V and J are TRBV6-5 and TRBJ1-1; D not certain. The V end lost 1 base, the J end lost 1 base, and 10 bases lay between the germline ends. The germline CDR1 and CDR2 sequences are MNHEY and SVGAGI. This CDR3 comprises 15 residues.

In this sample, this clonotype turned up many times. This sequence joins TRBV20-1 and TRBJ2-3; TRBD2 matches at 12 bases. V was clipped by 1 base and J by 4 bases; unmatched bases: 3. The CDR3 consists of 15 residues. Per the germline V gene, CDR1 is DFQATT and CDR2 is SNEGSKA (reference sequence). The CDR3 reads CSARAPSGRADTQYF. CDR3 sequence (DNA): TGCAGTGCTAGAGCTCCTAGCGGGAGGGCAGATACGCAGTATTTT.

This clonotype has more than one count but fewer than ten. The chain recombines TRBV6-1 with TRBJ2-1; 9 nucleotides line up with TRBD1. This CDR3 is built from 16 residues. With V trimmed by 5 bases and J by 8 bases, 13 bases remained unmatched. Per germline, CDR1 MNHNS and CDR2 SASEGT. The CDR3 loop reads CASSKIPGQGFDEQFF. The CDR3 DNA follows: TGTGCCAGCAGTAAAATTCCGGGACAGGGATTCGATGAGCAGTTCTTC.

The chain couples TRBV5-1 to TRBJ1-5; a weak D match, TRBD1 (5 bases). V was trimmed by 7 bases and J by 3 bases, leaving 14 bases between them. Germline V gene lookup returns CDR1 SGHRS and CDR2 YFSETQ. The CDR3 covers 14 residues. As DNA, the CDR3 is TGCGCCAGCTCCCAGGGAAGCGACAATCAGCCCCAGCATTTT. Translation: CASSQGSDNQPQHF. Full variable domain (missing parts from reference TRBV5-1 and TRBJ1-5): KAGVTQTPRYLIKTRGQQVTLSCSPISGHRSVSWYQQTPGQGLQFLFEYFSETQRNKGNFPGRFSGRQFSNSRSEMNVSTLELGDSALYLCASSQGSDNQPQHFGDGTRLSIL.

This clonotype has ten or more counts. This sequence joins TRBV12-3 or TRBV12-4 and TRBJ2-3; 7 positions match TRBD2. CDR3 length equals 14 residues. The ends lost 7 bases at V and 0 bases at J; junction bases unmatched: 4. CDR3 nucleotide sequence: TGTGCCAGCACTCTAGCGGCTAGCACAGATACGCAGTATTTT. Translated: CASTLAASTDTQYF.

This clonotype was seen at least ten times. The gene calls are TRBV3-1 and TRBJ1-1, with 10 bases that match TRBD1. J lost 1 base, V lost 4 bases, and 9 bases had no gene match. Germline V gene lookup returns CDR1 LGHDT and CDR2 YNNKEL (reference sequence). This CDR3 has 17 amino acids. The CDR3 here is CASSPYRDRGRNTEAFF. The CDR3 DNA reads TGTGCCAGCAGCCCATACCGGGACAGGGGCCGGAACACTGAAGCTTTCTTT.

The chain carries TRBV7-9 and TRBJ2-7, with TRBD2 as a possible D gene (5 bases). The better agreement between TRBJ2-1 and the DNA end casts doubt on the J call. The germline V gene has CDR1 SEHNR and CDR2 FQNEAQ (reference sequence). The CDR3 covers 15 residues. CDR3 DNA: TGTGCCAGCAGCTTATCAGCCGTTATAGACTACGAGCAGTTCTTC. This sequence encodes CASSLSAVIDYEQFF.

About this clonotype itself: This clone may be a read error of a much larger clone one base away. V and J are TRBV15 and TRBJ2-1; D may be TRBD1 or TRBD2 (5 bases each). The CDR3 is 20 amino acids. The germline CDR1 and CDR2 sequences are LNHNV and YYDKDF (reference sequence). Trimming removed 5 bases at V and 3 bases at J, with 29 bases between. The CDR3 nucleotides are TGTGCCACCAGCGGAGTCGTCCTAGCCGGGGTGAAGGGGCTCTACAATGAGCAGTTCTTC. It yields the protein CATSGVVLAGVKGLYNEQFF.

The genes are TRBV19 and TRBJ2-1; D ambiguous. Per germline, CDR1 LNHDA and CDR2 SQIVND (reference sequence). This CDR3 comprises 13 residues. Between the trimmed V and J ends, which lost 4 bases and 6 bases, there was a span of 10 bases. CDR3 DNA sequence: TGTGCCAGTAGTACTCTCGGAAGCAATGAGCAGTTCTTC. Translating it yields CASSTLGSNEQFF.

This clonotype was detected many times. At one boundary the junction diverges from the germline segment, which might be a read error. This sequence joins TRBV12-3 or TRBV12-4 and TRBJ1-1; perhaps TRBD1 as D (6 bases). This CDR3 has 13 amino acids. CDR3 in amino acids: CASSLGGNTEAFF. CDR3 DNA: TGTGCCAGCAGCTTAGGGGGGAACACTGAAGCTTTCTTT.

This clonotype has a count of ten or more. The J gene is TRBJ2-7, the V gene TRBV11-3, with 10 nucleotides matching TRBD1. CDR1 and CDR2 (germline): SGHNT, YENEEA. V was clipped by 5 bases and J by 7 bases; unmatched bases: 8. This CDR3 has 14 residues. CDR3 amino acids: CASSPGTGAREQYF. The CDR3 DNA reads as TGTGCCAGCAGCCCTGGGACAGGGGCTCGGGAGCAGTACTTC.

This clonotype was detected ten times or more. CDR3 bases: TGCAGTGCTTATTCAACGGGACAGGGGAGGACTGAAGCTTTCTTT. It encodes CSAYSTGQGRTEAFF. The genes are TRBV20-1 and TRBJ1-1; 10 bases are shared with TRBD1. V was pared by 5 bases and J by 5 bases, with 11 bases of the junction left unmatched. CDR1 DFQATT and CDR2 SNEGSKA come from the germline V gene (reference sequence). The CDR3 loop spans 15 amino acids.

In this sample, this clonotype turned up many times. The V gene is TRBV20-1, the J gene TRBJ1-1; D possibly corresponds to TRBD1 (5 bases). The germline V gene encodes CDR1 DFQATT and CDR2 SNEGSKA (reference sequence). The CDR3 is 15 amino acids. Trimming removed 0 bases at V and 5 bases at J, with 16 bases between. The CDR3 spells CSARDPQGPGTEAFF. CDR3 in DNA: TGCAGTGCTAGAGATCCCCAGGGCCCGGGAACTGAAGCTTTCTTT.

The chain combines TRBV29-1 with TRBJ2-3; TRBD2 matches 11 bases. Germline loops: CDR1 SQVTM, CDR2 ANQGSEA. The CDR3 length is 16 residues. V was pared by 5 bases and J by 5 bases, with 12 bases of the junction left unmatched. The CDR3 bases are TGCAGCGTTAGGGGTGGTAGCGGGAGGGTTATAGATACGCAGTATTTT. This encodes CSVRGGSGRVIDTQYF.

To note about this clonotype: Just one base apart from a much larger clone, this may be a read error. The missing conserved phenylalanine or tryptophan at the end of this CDR3 makes a read error likely. The chain carries TRBV24-1 and TRBJ2-3, with TRBD2 as a possible D gene (6 bases). The CDR3 is 19 residues long. Trimming removed 0 bases at V and 3 bases at J, with 21 bases between. The V gene's germline CDR1 is KGHDR and CDR2 SFDVKD. CDR3 DNA sequence: TGTGCCACCAGTGATTTGAGAGAGGGGTTTAGGGGAGGAACAGATACGCAGTATCTT. This translates into CATSDLREGFRGGTDTQYL.

This clonotype has a count of ten or more. This chain uses TRBV28 with TRBJ2-7, with D perhaps being TRBD1 or TRBD2 (5 bases each). The CDR3 is 12 amino acids. The germline V gene has CDR1 MDHEN and CDR2 SYDVKM. Trimming pared 6 bases from V and 6 bases from J, leaving 12 bases between. The CDR3 region has the DNA TGTGCCAGCAGGGGCCTTGGGGGCGAGCAGTACTTC. Its protein is CASRGLGGEQYF.